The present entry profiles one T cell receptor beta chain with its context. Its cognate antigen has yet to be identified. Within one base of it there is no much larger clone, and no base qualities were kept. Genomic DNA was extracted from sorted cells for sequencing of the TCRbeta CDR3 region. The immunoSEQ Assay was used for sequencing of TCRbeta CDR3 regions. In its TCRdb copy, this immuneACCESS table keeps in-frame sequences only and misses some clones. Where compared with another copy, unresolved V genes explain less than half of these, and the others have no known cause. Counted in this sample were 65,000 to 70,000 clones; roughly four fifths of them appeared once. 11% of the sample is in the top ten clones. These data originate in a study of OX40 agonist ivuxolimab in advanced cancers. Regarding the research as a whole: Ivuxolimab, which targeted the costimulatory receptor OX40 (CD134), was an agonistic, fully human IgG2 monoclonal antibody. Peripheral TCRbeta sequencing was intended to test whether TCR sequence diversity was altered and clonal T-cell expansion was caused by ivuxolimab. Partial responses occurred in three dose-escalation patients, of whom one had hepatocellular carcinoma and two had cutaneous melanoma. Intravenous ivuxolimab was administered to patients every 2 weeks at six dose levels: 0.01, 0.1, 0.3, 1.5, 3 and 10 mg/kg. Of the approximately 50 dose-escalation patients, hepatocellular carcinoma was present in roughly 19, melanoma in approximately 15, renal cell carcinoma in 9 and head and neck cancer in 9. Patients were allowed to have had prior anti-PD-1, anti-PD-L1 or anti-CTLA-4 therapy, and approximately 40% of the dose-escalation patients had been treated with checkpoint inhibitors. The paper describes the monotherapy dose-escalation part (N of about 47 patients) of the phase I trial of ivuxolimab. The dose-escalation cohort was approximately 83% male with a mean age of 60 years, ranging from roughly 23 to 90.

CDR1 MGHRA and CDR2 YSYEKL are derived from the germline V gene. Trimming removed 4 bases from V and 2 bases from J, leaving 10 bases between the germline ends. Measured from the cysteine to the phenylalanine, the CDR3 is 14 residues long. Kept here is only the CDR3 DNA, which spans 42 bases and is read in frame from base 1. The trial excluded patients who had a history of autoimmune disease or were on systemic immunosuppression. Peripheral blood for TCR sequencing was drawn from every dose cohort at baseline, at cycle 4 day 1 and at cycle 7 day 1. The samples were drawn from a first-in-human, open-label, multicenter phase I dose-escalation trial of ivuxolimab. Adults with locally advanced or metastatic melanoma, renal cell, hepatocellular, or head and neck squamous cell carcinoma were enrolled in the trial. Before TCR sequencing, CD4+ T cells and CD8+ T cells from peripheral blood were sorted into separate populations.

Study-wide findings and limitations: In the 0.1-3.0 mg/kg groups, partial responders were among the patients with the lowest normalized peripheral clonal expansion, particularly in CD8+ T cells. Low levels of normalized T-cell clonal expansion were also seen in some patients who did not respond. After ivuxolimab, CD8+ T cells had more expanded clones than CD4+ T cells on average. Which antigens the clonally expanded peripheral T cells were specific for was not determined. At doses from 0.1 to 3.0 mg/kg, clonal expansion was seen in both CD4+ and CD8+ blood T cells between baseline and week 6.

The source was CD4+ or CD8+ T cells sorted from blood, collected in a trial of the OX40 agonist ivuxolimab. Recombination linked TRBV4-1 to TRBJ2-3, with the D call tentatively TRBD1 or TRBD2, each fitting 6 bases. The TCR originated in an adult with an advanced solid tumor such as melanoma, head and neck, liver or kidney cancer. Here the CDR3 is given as CASSRGASTDTQYF. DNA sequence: TGCGCCAGCAGCCGGGGGGCTTCCACAGATACGCAGTATTTT.